The 6 T cell receptor beta chains reported below all come from one sample, sequenced in a study of shared clonotypes between healthy human individuals. Assay: immunoSEQ multiplex PCR; the TCRdb copy retains only in-frame clones and omits some. The repertoire consists of roughly 2.2 million clones, with 85% to 95% occurring once and the leading ten covering approximately 0.4%. The sample comprised naive CD4+ T cells from PBMCs. Indicated subset: CD45RA+ positively selected. Receptors originate from a man aged 18-30 years in good health. Some clones in this sample may be carry-over from other donors' samples.

The gene calls are TRBV28 and TRBJ1-1; D is unresolved. The V end lost 4 bases, the J end lost 4 bases, and 16 bases lay between the germline ends. The length of the CDR3 is 15 residues. Germline values: CDR1 MDHEN, CDR2 SYDVKM. The CDR3 protein is CASSSPGHLPTEAFF. CDR3 coding DNA: TGTGCCAGCAGTTCCCCCGGGCACCTTCCCACTGAAGCTTTCTTT.

A note on this clone: The identical CDR3 is also encoded by other nucleotide sequences in the sample. The chain has TRBV6-5 and TRBJ2-3; D gene ambiguous. V was pared by 6 bases and J by 0 bases, with 4 bases between. Germline loops: CDR1 MNHEY, CDR2 SVGAGI. The CDR3 contains 12 residues. CDR3 in amino acids: CASRGSTDTQYF. CDR3 nucleotide sequence: TGTGCCAGCAGGGGCAGCACAGATACGCAGTATTTT.

The V call is TRBV7-2, the J call TRBJ2-3; 8 bases fit TRBD2. Germline V CDR1 and CDR2: SGHTA, FQGNSA. The J segment lost 3 bases and the V segment lost 5 bases, leaving 10 bases of the junction unmatched. The CDR3 length is 16 residues. CDR3 loop: CASSTPERERTDTQYF. The CDR3 region has the DNA TGTGCCAGCAGCACTCCCGAGCGGGAGAGGACAGATACGCAGTATTTT. The full variable domain, rest sourced from reference TRBV7-2 and TRBJ2-3, is GAGVSQSPSNKVTEKGKDVELRCDPISGHTALYWYRQSLGQGLEFLIYFQGNSAPDKSGLPSDRFSAERTGGSVSTLTIQRTQQEDSAVYLCASSTPERERTDTQYFGPGTRLTVL.

The rearrangement links TRBV5-1 to TRBJ1-4; 9 bases are a match to TRBD1. The V and J ends lost 4 bases and 6 bases, in that order; junction bases with no gene match: 7. CDR3 length: 15 amino acids. Germline CDR1 is SGHRS and CDR2 is YFSETQ. CDR3 nucleotides: TGCGCCAGCAGCCCGCGGACAGGGGCTGATGAAAAACTGTTTTTT. Amino acid sequence: CASSPRTGADEKLFF.

This chain uses TRBV6-6 with TRBJ2-3; D is unresolved. CDR3 length: 13 amino acids. Germline V gives CDR1 MNHNY, CDR2 SVGAGI (reference sequence). Trimming took 2 bases from V and 6 from J, leaving 9 bases between them. The CDR3 is CASSYGRFDTQYF. Written as DNA, the CDR3 is TGTGCCAGCAGTTACGGTCGCTTCGATACGCAGTATTTT.

V and J are TRBV28 and TRBJ2-1, with TRBD2 identical over 10 bases. V lost 8 bases to trimming and J lost 6 bases; unmatched junction nucleotides: 10. This CDR3 is built from 15 residues. Germline lookup yields CDR1 MDHEN and CDR2 SYDVKM. Written as DNA, the CDR3 is TGTGCCAGCGCGGTAGCGGGAGGAGGATCCAATGAGCAGTTCTTC. Translation: CASAVAGGGSNEQFF.